The T cell receptor beta chain described here comes from a study of blood T cell repertoires in COVID-19. In the study overall: PBMCs, B-cell-depleted T cells, or T cells were the source of the cDNA or gDNA that made up the material.

In the original workflow: Amplification with reference gene primers provided the estimates of nucleated cell counts. The data were produced by immunoSEQ multiplex PCR, yet TCRdb's version contains in-frame clones alone and is incomplete. The V and J calls and clone size come from that table; D and trimming were worked out from the DNA. The sample carries 120,000 to 150,000 clones, roughly 84% recorded once. This CDR3 has 14 amino acids. The ends were cut back, 4 bases at V and 6 bases at J, with 13 bases in the middle. Germline loops: CDR1 SGHTS, CDR2 YDEGEE. The material sequenced was peripheral blood. The TCR was taken from a human donor in a cohort sampled during active COVID-19. This sequence joins TRBV5-8 and TRBJ1-4; D may be TRBD1 (6 bases). The CDR3 DNA sequence: TGTGCCAGCAGCCCGGGGAACAGGGATGAAAAACTGTTTTTT. Its protein product is CASSPGNRDEKLFF. The full variable domain, in which reference TRBV5-8 and TRBJ1-4 provide the parts outside the CDR3, is EAGVTQSPTHLIKTRGQQATLRCSPISGHTSVYWYQQALGLGLQFLLWYDEGEERNRGNFPPRFSGRQFPNYSSELNVNALELEDSALYLCASSPGNRDEKLFFGSGTQLSVL.